The 2 T cell receptor beta chains in this list originate from one sample, sequenced in a study of blood T cell repertoires in COVID-19. This table comes from immunoSEQ multiplex PCR, and its TCRdb copy is limited to in-frame clones, with some not included. Here the sample spans about 250,000 clones, about 83% being singletons. The sequenced sample consisted of peripheral blood. The receptors were sampled from a man older than 75 with acute or convalescent COVID-19.

The CDR3 nucleotides are TGTGCCAGCAGCGAAGGGACTTTCGAAGCCTACGAGCAGTACTTC. This gives the protein CASSEGTFEAYEQYF. This chain links TRBV7-3 with TRBJ2-7; D perhaps matches TRBD2 (6 bases). The V gene lost 5 bases and the J gene lost 2 bases, with 16 bases spanning the gap. CDR1 and CDR2 (germline): SGHTA, FQGTGA. This CDR3 is 15 amino acids long.

The V call is TRBV5-4, the J call TRBJ1-2; D may be TRBD1 (5 bases). The CDR3 sequence is 15 residues long. Germline values: CDR1 SGHNT, CDR2 YYREEE (reference sequence). Deletions cut 0 bases from V and 8 bases from J, with 17 bases between. CDR3 region: CASSLGLVRGGGYTF. For the CDR3, the DNA is TGTGCCAGCAGCTTGGGGTTAGTTAGGGGTGGCGGCTACACCTTC. The whole variable domain, remainder taken from reference TRBV5-4 and TRBJ1-2, is ETGVTQSPTHLIKTRGQQVTLRCSSQSGHNTVSWYQQALGQGPQFIFQYYREEENGRGNFPPRFSGLQFPNYSSELNVNALELDDSALYLCASSLGLVRGGGYTFGSGTRLTVV.